This T cell receptor (beta chain) was captured in a study of regulatory T cells in long-lasting Graves disease. Study-level results: Favoring TRBV28, TRBJ1-2 and TRBJ2-5 was a feature seen in persistent disease. Reduced TCR diversity was observed in persistent Graves' patients versus newly diagnosed patients.

Time point of the sample: newly diagnosed GD, antithyroid drugs for less than 3 months. The authors made the TCR library using RNA they extracted from PBMCs. Into tubes containing EDTA, approximately 9 milliliters of peripheral blood were drawn. This CDR3 contains 13 residues. Deletions cut 5 bases from V and 6 bases from J, with 14 bases between. In germline, CDR1 is ENHRY, CDR2 SYGVKD. The authors built TCR beta libraries using iRepertoire HTBI primers and Arm-PCR of CDR3 regions. TCRdb re-called the multiplex PCR reads through MiXCR, storing one row per CDR3 protein. The sample contains some 460,000 distinct CDR3 sequences, 15% to 20% of which appear only once. Concerning this clonotype: Its target is not known.

The same data also contributed to another study, on T cells in Graves' hyperthyroidism and ophthalmopathy. This second report adds: Uncontrolled infection, other autoimmune disease, pregnancy or lactation disqualified patients from enrolment.

The material sequenced was peripheral blood mononuclear cells (PBMCs), taken at new diagnosis, from a patient treated with antithyroid drugs. This clonotype originated in a man aged 40-49 years with Graves disease. The chain links TRBV10-3 to TRBJ2-7; D gene ambiguous. The CDR3 loop reads CAISPNDPTEQYF. CDR3 in DNA: TGTGCCATCAGTCCAAATGACCCCACCGAGCAGTACTTC.